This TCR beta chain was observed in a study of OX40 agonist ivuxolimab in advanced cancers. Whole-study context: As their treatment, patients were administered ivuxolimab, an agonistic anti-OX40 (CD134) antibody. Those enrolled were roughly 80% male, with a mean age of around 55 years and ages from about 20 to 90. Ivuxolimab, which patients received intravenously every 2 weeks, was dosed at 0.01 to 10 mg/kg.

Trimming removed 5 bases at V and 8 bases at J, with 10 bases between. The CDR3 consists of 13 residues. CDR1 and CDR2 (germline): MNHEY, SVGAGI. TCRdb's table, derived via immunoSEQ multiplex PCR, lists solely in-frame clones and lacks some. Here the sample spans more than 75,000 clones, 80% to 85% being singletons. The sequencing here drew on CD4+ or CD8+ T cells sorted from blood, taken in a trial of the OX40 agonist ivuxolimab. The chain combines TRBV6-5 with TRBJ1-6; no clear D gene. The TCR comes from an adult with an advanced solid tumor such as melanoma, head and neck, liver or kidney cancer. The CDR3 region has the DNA TGTGCCAGCAGTGACACAGTTTATTCACCCCTCCACTTT. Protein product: CASSDTVYSPLHF.